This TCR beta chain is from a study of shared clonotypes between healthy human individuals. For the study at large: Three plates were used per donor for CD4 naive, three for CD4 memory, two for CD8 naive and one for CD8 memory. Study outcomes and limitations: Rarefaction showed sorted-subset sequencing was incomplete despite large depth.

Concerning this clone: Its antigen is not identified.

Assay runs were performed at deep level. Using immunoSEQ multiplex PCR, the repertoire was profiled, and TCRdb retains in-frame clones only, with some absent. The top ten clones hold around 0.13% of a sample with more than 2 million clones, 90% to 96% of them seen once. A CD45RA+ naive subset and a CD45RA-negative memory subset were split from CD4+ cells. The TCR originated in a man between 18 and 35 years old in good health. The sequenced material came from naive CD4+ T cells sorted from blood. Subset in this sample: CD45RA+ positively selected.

The CDR3 region is CASSQEQAIQPQHF. The CDR3, as DNA: TGCGCCAGCAGCCAAGAACAGGCTATTCAGCCCCAGCATTTT. The chain has TRBV4-3 and TRBJ1-5, with a tentative D call TRBD1 (5 bases). Trimming removed 0 bases from V and 6 bases from J, with 9 bases in between. Germline CDR1 LGHNA, CDR2 YSLEER. The CDR3 covers 14 residues.